The 24 T cell receptor beta chains given below trace back to one sample, sequenced in a study of T cells in Graves' hyperthyroidism and ophthalmopathy. It was RNA transcripts that yielded the amplified TCR beta CDR3 regions. Initially, a first-round RT-PCR of the TCR CDR3 employed the HTBI primer set. TCRdb re-called the multiplex PCR reads with MiXCR, one entry per CDR3 protein. The sample has about 380,000 distinct CDR3 sequences; roughly 13% are singletons. The sample comprised blood. These receptors all come from a young man with Graves' hyperthyroidism that later progressed to Graves' ophthalmopathy.

Points on this clonotype: A single base separates this from a much larger clone, so it may be a read error. No conserved phenylalanine or tryptophan is present at the end of the CDR3, so a read error is the likely explanation. This chain uses TRBV28 with TRBJ2-7; D gene unclear. The germline V gene encodes CDR1 MDHEN and CDR2 SYDVKM. Trimming took off 3 bases at V and 1 base at J, with 13 bases between the two ends. CDR3 length: 15 amino acids. The CDR3 nucleotides are TGTGCCAGCAGTTTGGCGTCAGTATTATCCTACGAGCAGTACCTC. As protein: CASSLASVLSYEQYL.

This clonotype has a handful of counts. The chain combines TRBV9 with TRBJ2-6; D is unresolved. V was trimmed by 0 bases and J by 3 bases, leaving 10 bases between them. CDR1 is SGDLS, CDR2 YYNGEE, per germline. This CDR3 spans 16 amino acids. DNA for the CDR3: TGTGCCAGCAGCGTAGCAGGTACTTATGGGGCCAACGTCCTGACTTTC. It encodes CASSVAGTYGANVLTF.

This clonotype has at least ten counts. The CDR3 loop reads CASSSIEAGSYGYTF. The DNA for the CDR3 is TGTGCCAGCAGCTCTATAGAGGCCGGGAGCTATGGCTACACCTTC. The J gene is TRBJ1-2, the V gene TRBV28; no firm D call. The CDR3 consists of 15 residues. The germline V gene encodes CDR1 MDHEN and CDR2 SYDVKM. Trimming stripped 6 bases from V and 4 bases from J, with 18 bases between.

The chain is built from TRBV9 and TRBJ1-2; D is unclear. V dropped 0 bases and J dropped 6 bases, with 9 bases sitting between them. This CDR3 region has 13 residues. Germline V CDR1 and CDR2: SGDLS, YYNGEE. The CDR3 nucleotides read TGTGCCAGCAGCGTAGACTGGGGAGATGGCTACACCTTC. It specifies CASSVDWGDGYTF.

This clonotype was seen repeatedly, ten times or more. The chain combines TRBV28 with TRBJ1-5; D is ambiguous. The CDR3 runs to 13 residues. Looked up from germline, CDR1 is MDHEN and CDR2 is SYDVKM. V was pared by 3 bases and J by 10 bases, with 13 bases between. The CDR3 DNA reads TGTGCCAGCAGTTTGGTCGGGCGTCGACCCCAGCATTTT. It is translated as CASSLVGRRPQHF.

The table lists this clonotype with many counts. The chain has TRBV5-1 and TRBJ2-3; 8 bases match TRBD1. The CDR3 totals 14 residues. The V gene's germline CDR1 is SGHRS and CDR2 YFSETQ. The ends lost 3 bases at V and 5 bases at J; junction bases unmatched: 5. The CDR3 sequence: CASSWQGAEDTQYF. CDR3 DNA: TGCGCCAGCAGCTGGCAGGGGGCAGAAGATACGCAGTATTTT.

The rearrangement links TRBV9 to TRBJ1-3; D possibly corresponds to TRBD1 (6 bases). V gave up 3 bases and J gave up 3 bases, with 16 bases separating them. From germline, CDR1 is SGDLS and CDR2 YYNGEE. This CDR3 has 16 amino acids. This chain's CDR3 is CASSDETGAIGNTIYF. The CDR3 DNA follows: TGTGCCAGCAGCGACGAGACAGGCGCCATTGGAAACACCATATATTTT.

This rearrangement joins TRBV7-9 to TRBJ1-2; the match to TRBD1 covers 7 bases. Trimming cost V 5 bases and J 6 bases; bases outside gene matches: 0. The length of the CDR3 is 11 residues. The germline CDR1 and CDR2 sequences are SEHNR and FQNEAQ (reference sequence). The DNA of the CDR3 is TGTGCCAGCAGCAGGGGGCATGGCTACACCTTC. Translation: CASSRGHGYTF.

This clonotype was observed a few times. The chain uses TRBV7-6 and TRBJ2-2, with 7 bases matching TRBD2. The V gene end was trimmed by 5 bases and the J gene end by 2 bases; junction bases not matched to a gene: 11. CDR3 length: 17 amino acids. CDR1 is SGHVS, CDR2 FNYEAQ, per germline. This CDR3 reads CASSIRGQRDNTGELFF. Written as DNA, the CDR3 is TGTGCCAGCAGCATCCGGGGCCAGCGGGATAACACCGGGGAGCTGTTTTTT.

This chain uses TRBV6-1 with TRBJ2-3; 13 bases are a match to TRBD2. V shed 6 bases, J shed 1 base, and the junction held 13 bases outside the gene matches. CDR3 size: 19 residues. The germline gives CDR1 MNHNS, CDR2 SASEGT. The CDR3 region is CASSEYGTSGATRTDTQYF. DNA for the CDR3: TGTGCCAGCAGCGAATACGGGACTAGCGGGGCCACACGCACAGATACGCAGTATTTT.

The chain carries TRBV28 and TRBJ1-2, with 7 bases fitting TRBD1. This CDR3 is 14 amino acids long. In germline, CDR1 is MDHEN, CDR2 SYDVKM. J lost 3 bases, V lost 7 bases, and 8 bases had no gene match. The CDR3 DNA is TGTGCCAGCACCCTTATAGGGGGCCACTATGGCTACACCTTC. Translating it yields CASTLIGGHYGYTF.

The sample holds a few counts of this clonotype. Since no conserved phenylalanine or tryptophan closes the CDR3, a read error is the likely cause. The chain recombines TRBV29-1 with TRBJ2-3; D is tentatively TRBD1 or TRBD2 (5 bases each). Trimming stripped 6 bases from V and 2 bases from J, with 15 bases between. The germline CDR1 and CDR2 sequences are SQVTM and ANQGSEA. The CDR3 extends over 14 amino acids. CDR3 nucleotides: TGCAGCGTCAAACCGGGGACGACCACAGATACGCAGTATTCT. Protein product: CSVKPGTTTDTQYS.

This clonotype was recorded many times. The genes are TRBV7-9 and TRBJ1-4, with a tentative D call TRBD1 (5 bases). Trimming took 5 bases from V and 8 from J, leaving 18 bases between them. CDR3 length: 15 residues. Germline V gene sequence: CDR1 SEHNR, CDR2 FQNEAQ (reference sequence). As DNA, the CDR3 is TGTGCCAGCAGCATACCTGGAGGGGCGGGGGAAAAACTGTTTTTT. Encoded protein: CASSIPGGAGEKLFF.

V and J are TRBV5-1 and TRBJ2-1; TRBD2 matches at 12 bases. V shed 3 bases, J shed 5 bases, and the junction held 3 bases outside the gene matches. Germline V gene data show CDR1 as SGHRS and CDR2 as YFSETQ. There are 15 residues in the CDR3. CDR3 bases: TGCGCCAGCAGCTCCGGACTAGCGGGGCACAATGAGCAGTTCTTC. It encodes CASSSGLAGHNEQFF. The entire variable domain, with the rest obtained from reference TRBV5-1 and TRBJ2-1, is as follows: KAGVTQTPRYLIKTRGQQVTLSCSPISGHRSVSWYQQTPGQGLQFLFEYFSETQRNKGNFPGRFSGRQFSNSRSEMNVSTLELGDSALYLCASSSGLAGHNEQFFGPGTRLTVL.

The gene calls are TRBV4-1 and TRBJ1-2, with D possibly matching TRBD1 (5 bases). The CDR3 runs to 15 residues. V lost 5 bases to trimming and J lost 5 bases, with 18 bases between them. CDR1 and CDR2 from the germline V gene are MGHRA and YSYEKL. DNA of the CDR3: TGCGCCAGCAGCATTCGGGGGGGGAGGGAGTATGGCTACACCTTC. As protein: CASSIRGGREYGYTF.

J is TRBJ1-4 and V is TRBV15, with unresolved D. The CDR3 runs 16 residues. Trimming pared 0 bases from V and 8 bases from J, leaving 16 bases between. Germline loops: CDR1 LNHNV, CDR2 YYDKDF (reference sequence). CDR3 nucleotide sequence: TGTGCCACCAGCAGAGATCTATTCACAGTAGGGGAAAAACTGTTTTTT. Its translation is CATSRDLFTVGEKLFF.

Ten or more counts support this clonotype. The chain has TRBV15 and TRBJ2-5, with 7 bases matching TRBD2. With 2 bases clipped from V and 9 bases from J, the junction kept 9 bases outside the gene matches. Per the germline V gene, CDR1 is LNHNV and CDR2 is YYDKDF (reference sequence). CDR3 length: 14 residues. Written as DNA, the CDR3 is TGTGCCACCAGCAGACTCTTCAGCGGGGAGGCCCAGTACTTC. Its translation is CATSRLFSGEAQYF.

This clonotype occurred many times. This sequence joins TRBV5-6 and TRBJ2-7; maybe TRBD2 (6 bases). Germline loops: CDR1 SGHDT, CDR2 YYEEEE. The CDR3 covers 14 residues. V was pared by 0 bases and J by 6 bases, with 13 bases between. The CDR3 coding sequence is TGTGCCAGCAGCTTGGACGCGGGAACCTCCGAGCAGTACTTC. Translation gives CASSLDAGTSEQYF.

This clonotype came up many times. The gene calls are TRBV6-1 and TRBJ2-1; 9 nucleotides align to TRBD1. The CDR3 length is 15 residues. Germline CDR1 and CDR2: MNHNS and SASEGT. The V segment lost 5 bases and the J segment 5 bases; nucleotides outside the gene matches: 7. DNA of the CDR3: TGTGCCAGCAGTTACGGGACAGGGTTGAACAATGAGCAGTTCTTC. This translates into CASSYGTGLNNEQFF.

Note on this clonotype: A much larger clone lies one base from this, so it may be a read error. J is TRBJ1-2 and V is TRBV6-1; D is undetermined. Germline CDR1 reads MNHNS; CDR2 reads SASEGT. V lost 3 bases to trimming and J lost 2 bases, with 7 bases between them. This CDR3 has 13 amino acids. The chain's CDR3 is CASSDGGNYGYTF. Written as DNA, the CDR3 is TGTGCCAGCAGTGATGGAGGAAACTATGGCTACACCTTC.

This clonotype occurred many times. V usage is TRBV20-1 and J usage is TRBJ1-5; D is unresolved. Germline-derived CDR1 and CDR2 are DFQATT and SNEGSKA (reference sequence). Trimming left V 1 base short and J 5 bases short, with 12 bases between. CDR3 length: 14 amino acids. CDR3: CSARGPTQDQPQHF. The CDR3 DNA is TGCAGTGCTAGAGGCCCCACCCAGGATCAGCCCCAGCATTTT.

This clonotype was detected ten times or more. The chain has TRBV5-1 and TRBJ2-3, with 12 bases aligning to TRBD2. The CDR3 loop spans 16 amino acids. From germline, CDR1 is SGHRS and CDR2 YFSETQ. Germline trimming cut 4 bases from V and 1 base from J; bases unmatched to any gene: 4. CDR3: CASSPGTSGRTDTQYF. As DNA, the CDR3 is TGCGCCAGCAGCCCTGGGACTAGCGGGCGCACAGATACGCAGTATTTT.

This clonotype was observed a few times. The rearrangement links TRBV6-1 to TRBJ2-2, with a possible D match to TRBD1 (5 bases). The CDR3 contains 12 residues. V was cut by 8 bases and J by 6 bases, with 10 bases left in between. Germline CDR1 MNHNS, CDR2 SASEGT. The CDR3 is CASGASAGELFF. DNA for the CDR3: TGTGCCAGCGGGGCCTCGGCCGGGGAGCTGTTTTTT.

This clonotype was detected many times. The CDR3 DNA follows: TGTGCCAGCAGCTCTACCCGCAAGCAGATTATCGAAGCTTTCTTT. This codes for CASSSTRKQIIEAFF. The chain employs TRBV11-2 and TRBJ1-1; D is uncertain. Trimming pared 4 bases from V and 8 bases from J, leaving 20 bases between. Germline loops: CDR1 SGHAT, CDR2 FQNNGV. This CDR3 has 15 residues.